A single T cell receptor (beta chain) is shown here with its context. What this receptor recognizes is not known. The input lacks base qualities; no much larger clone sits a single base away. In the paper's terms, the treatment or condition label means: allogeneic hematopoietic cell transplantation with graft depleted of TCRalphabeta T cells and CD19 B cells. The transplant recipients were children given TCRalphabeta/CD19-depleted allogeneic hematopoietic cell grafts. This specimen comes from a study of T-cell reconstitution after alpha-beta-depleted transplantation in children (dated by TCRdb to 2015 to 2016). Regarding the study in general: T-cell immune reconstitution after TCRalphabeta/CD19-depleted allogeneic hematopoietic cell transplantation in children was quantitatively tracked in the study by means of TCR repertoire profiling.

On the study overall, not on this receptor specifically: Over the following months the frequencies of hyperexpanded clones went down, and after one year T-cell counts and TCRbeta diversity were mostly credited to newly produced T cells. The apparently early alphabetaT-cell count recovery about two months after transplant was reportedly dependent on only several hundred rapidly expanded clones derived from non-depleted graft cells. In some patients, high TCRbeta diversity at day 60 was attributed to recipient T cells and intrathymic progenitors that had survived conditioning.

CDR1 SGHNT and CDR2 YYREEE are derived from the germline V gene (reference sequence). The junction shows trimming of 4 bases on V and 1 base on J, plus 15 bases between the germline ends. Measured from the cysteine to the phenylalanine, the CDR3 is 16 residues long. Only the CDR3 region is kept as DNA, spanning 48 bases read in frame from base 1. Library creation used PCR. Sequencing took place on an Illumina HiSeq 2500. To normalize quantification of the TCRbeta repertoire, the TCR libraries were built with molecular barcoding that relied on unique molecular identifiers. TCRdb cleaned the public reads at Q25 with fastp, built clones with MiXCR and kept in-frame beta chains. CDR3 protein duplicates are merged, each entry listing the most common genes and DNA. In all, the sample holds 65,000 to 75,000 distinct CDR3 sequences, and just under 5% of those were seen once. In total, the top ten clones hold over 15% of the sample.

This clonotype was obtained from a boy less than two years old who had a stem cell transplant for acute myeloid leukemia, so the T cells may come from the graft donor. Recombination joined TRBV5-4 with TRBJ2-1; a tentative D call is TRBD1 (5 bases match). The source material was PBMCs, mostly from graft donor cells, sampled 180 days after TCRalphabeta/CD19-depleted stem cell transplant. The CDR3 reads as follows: CASSLAVTVSYNEQFF. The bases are TGTGCCAGCAGCCTGGCTGTGACAGTTTCCTACAATGAGCAGTTCTTC.